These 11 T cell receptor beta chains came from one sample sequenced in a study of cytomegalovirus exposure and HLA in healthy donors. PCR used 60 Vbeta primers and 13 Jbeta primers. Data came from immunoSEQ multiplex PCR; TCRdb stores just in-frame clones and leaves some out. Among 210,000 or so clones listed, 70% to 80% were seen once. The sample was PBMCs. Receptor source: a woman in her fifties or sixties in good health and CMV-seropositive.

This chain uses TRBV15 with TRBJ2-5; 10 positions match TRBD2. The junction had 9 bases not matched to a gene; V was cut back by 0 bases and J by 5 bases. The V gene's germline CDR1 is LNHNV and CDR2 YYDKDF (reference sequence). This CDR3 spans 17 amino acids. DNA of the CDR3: TGTGCCACCAGCAGAGATAGAGCTAGCGGGGGACTGGAGACCCAGTACTTC. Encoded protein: CATSRDRASGGLETQYF.

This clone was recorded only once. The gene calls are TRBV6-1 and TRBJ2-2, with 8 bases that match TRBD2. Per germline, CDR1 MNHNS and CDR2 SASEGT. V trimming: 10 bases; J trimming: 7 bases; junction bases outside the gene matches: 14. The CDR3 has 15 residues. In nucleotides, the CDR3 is TGTGCCACCATTATGAACGGGCTAGCGGGCGGGGAGCTGTTTTTT. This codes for CATIMNGLAGGELFF.

CDR3 sequence: CASSYTGLARGANVLTF. CDR3 coding DNA: TGTGCCAGCAGCTATACAGGGCTCGCGCGCGGGGCCAACGTCCTGACTTTC. This rearrangement joins TRBV7-9 to TRBJ2-6, with D possibly matching TRBD1 (6 bases). The CDR3 is 17 residues long. The V gene's germline CDR1 is SEHNR and CDR2 FQNEAQ (reference sequence). V was trimmed by 4 bases and J by 4 bases, leaving 17 bases between them.

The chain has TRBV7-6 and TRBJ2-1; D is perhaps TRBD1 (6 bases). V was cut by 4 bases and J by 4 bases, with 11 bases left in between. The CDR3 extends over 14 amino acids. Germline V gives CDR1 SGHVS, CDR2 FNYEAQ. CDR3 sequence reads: CASSYLQGYNEQFF. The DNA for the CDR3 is TGTGCCAGCAGCTACCTACAGGGATACAATGAGCAGTTCTTC.

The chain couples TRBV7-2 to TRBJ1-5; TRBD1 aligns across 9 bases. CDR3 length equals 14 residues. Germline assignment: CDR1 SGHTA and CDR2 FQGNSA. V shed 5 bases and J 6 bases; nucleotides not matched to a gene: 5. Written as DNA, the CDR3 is TGTGCCAGCAGCCGGGACAGGGAAGGTCAGCCCCAGCATTTT. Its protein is CASSRDREGQPQHF.

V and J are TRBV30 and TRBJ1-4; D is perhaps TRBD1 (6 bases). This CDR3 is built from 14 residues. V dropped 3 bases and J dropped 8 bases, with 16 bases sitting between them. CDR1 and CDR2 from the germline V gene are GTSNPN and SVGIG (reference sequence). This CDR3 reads CAWRLGGLGEKLFF. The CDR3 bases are TGTGCCTGGAGGCTCGGGGGGCTGGGGGAAAAACTGTTTTTT.

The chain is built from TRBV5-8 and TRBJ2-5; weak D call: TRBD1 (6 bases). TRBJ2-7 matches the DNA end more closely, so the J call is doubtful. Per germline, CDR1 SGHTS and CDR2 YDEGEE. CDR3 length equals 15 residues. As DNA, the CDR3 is TGTGCCAGCAGCTTGACGGCAGGGGAACTCTACGAGCAGTACTTC. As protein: CASSLTAGELYEQYF.

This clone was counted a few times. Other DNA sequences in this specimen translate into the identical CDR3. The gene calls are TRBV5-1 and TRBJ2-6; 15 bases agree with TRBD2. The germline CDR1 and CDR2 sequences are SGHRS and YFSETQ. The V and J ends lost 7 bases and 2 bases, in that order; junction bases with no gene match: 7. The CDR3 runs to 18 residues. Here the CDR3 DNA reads TGCGCCAGCTCCCGGACTAGCGGGAGGGCAACTGGGGCCAACGTCCTGACTTTC. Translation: CASSRTSGRATGANVLTF.

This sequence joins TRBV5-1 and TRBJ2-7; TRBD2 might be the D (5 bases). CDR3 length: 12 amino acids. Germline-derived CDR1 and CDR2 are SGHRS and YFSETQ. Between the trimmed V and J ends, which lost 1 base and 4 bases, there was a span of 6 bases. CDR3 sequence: CASSLPGYEQYF. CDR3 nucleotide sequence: TGCGCCAGCAGCTTGCCGGGATACGAGCAGTACTTC.

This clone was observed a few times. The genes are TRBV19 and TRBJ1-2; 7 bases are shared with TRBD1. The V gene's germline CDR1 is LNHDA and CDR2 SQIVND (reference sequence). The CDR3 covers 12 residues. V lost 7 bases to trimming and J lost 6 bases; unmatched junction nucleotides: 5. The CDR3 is CASNEGAHGYTF. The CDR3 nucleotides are TGTGCCAGTAATGAGGGGGCTCATGGCTACACCTTC. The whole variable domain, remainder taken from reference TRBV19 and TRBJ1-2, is DGGITQSPKYLFRKEGQNVTLSCEQNLNHDAMYWYRQDPGQGLRLIYYSQIVNDFQKGDIAEGYSVSREKKESFPLTVTSAQKNPTAFYLCASNEGAHGYTFGSGTRLTVV.

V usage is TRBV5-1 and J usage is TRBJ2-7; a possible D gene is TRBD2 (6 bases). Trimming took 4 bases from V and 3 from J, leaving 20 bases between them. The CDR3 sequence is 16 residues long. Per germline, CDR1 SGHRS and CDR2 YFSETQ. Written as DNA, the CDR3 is TGCGCCAGCAGCAACGGAGGGTTGGGGGTGCACTACGAGCAGTACTTC. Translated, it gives CASSNGGLGVHYEQYF.